The present T cell receptor (beta chain) was sequenced within a study of T cells in Graves' hyperthyroidism and ophthalmopathy. This clonotype was observed many times. The TCR beta CDR3 regions underwent amplification using RNA transcripts as the source. RT-PCR in the first round (using the HTBI primer set) targeted the TCR CDR3. Each CDR3 protein gets one entry after TCRdb re-called the multiplex PCR reads with MiXCR. The sample holds about 300,000 distinct CDR3 sequences, less than 30% seen once. The CDR3 runs to 14 residues. V lost 3 bases and J lost 9, with 16 bases in between. CDR1 is SGDLS and CDR2 is YYNGEE in the germline V gene.

Sequenced sample: blood. The genes are TRBV9 and TRBJ2-1; D is perhaps TRBD1 or TRBD2 (5 bases each). This TCR was sampled from a man aged 40-49 years with Graves' hyperthyroidism that later progressed to Graves' ophthalmopathy. The CDR3 here is CASSALLFGGEQFF. The CDR3 DNA reads TGTGCCAGCAGCGCCCTCCTTTTTGGGGGTGAGCAGTTCTTC.